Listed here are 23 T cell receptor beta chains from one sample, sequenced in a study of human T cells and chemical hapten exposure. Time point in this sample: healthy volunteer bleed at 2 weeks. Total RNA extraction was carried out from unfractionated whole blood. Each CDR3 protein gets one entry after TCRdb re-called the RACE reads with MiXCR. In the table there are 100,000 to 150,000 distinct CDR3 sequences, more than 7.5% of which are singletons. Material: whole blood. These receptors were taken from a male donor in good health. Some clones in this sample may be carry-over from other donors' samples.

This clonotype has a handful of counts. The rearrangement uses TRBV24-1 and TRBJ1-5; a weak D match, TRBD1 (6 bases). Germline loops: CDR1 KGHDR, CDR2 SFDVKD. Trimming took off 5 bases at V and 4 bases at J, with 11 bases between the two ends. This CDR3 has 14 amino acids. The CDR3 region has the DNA TGTGCCACCAGTGCCGGGACACGGAATCAGCCCCAGCATTTT. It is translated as CATSAGTRNQPQHF.

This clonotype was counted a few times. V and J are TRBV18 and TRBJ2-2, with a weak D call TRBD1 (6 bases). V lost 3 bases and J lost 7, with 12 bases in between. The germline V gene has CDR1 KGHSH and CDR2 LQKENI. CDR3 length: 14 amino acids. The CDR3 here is CASSPRQEGGELFF. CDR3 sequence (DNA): TGTGCCAGCTCACCTCGACAGGAAGGCGGGGAGCTGTTTTTT. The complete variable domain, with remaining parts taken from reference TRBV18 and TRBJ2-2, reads NAGVMQNPRHLVRRRGQEARLRCSPMKGHSHVYWYRQLPEEGLKFMVYLQKENIIDESGMPKERFSAEFPKEGPSILRIQQVVRGDSAAYFCASSPRQEGGELFFGEGSRLTVL.

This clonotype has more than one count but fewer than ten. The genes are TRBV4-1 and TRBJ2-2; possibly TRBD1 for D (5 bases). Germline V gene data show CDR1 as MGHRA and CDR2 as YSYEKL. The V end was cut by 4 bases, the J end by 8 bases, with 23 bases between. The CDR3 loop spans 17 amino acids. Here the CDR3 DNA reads TGCGCCAGCAGCCGATTTATAGGGGCCCTAAGTCCGGGGGAGCTGTTTTTT. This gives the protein CASSRFIGALSPGELFF.

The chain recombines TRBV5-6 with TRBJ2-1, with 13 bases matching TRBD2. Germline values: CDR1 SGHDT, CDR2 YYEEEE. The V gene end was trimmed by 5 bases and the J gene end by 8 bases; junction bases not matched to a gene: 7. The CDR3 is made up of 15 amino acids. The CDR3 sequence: CASSQGLAGVHEQFF. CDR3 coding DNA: TGTGCCAGCAGTCAAGGACTAGCGGGGGTTCATGAGCAGTTCTTC.

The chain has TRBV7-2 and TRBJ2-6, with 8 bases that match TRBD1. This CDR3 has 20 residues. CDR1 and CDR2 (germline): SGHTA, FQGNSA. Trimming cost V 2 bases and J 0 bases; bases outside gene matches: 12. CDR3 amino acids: CASSLYPLAGGLSGANVLTF. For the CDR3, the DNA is TGTGCCAGCAGCTTATATCCCTTGGCAGGGGGCCTCTCTGGGGCCAACGTCCTGACTTTC.

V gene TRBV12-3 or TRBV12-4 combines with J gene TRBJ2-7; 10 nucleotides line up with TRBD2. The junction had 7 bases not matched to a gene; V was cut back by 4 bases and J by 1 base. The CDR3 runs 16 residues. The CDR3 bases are TGTGCCAGCAGTTCACAGACTAGCGGGTTATCCTACGAGCAGTACTTC. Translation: CASSSQTSGLSYEQYF.

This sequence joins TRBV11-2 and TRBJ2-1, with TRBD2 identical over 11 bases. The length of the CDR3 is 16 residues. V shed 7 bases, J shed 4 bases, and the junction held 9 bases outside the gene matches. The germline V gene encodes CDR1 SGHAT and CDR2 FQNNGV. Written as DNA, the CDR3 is TGTGCCAGCACCGGCTTAGCGGGAGGGCCGTACAATGAGCAGTTCTTC. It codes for CASTGLAGGPYNEQFF.

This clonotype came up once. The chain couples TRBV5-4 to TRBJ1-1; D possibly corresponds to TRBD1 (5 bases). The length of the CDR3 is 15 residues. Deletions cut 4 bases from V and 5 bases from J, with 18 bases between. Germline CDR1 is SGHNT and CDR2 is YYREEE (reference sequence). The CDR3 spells CASSPGTLAGTEAFF. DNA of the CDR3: TGTGCCAGCAGCCCGGGGACCCTGGCAGGGACTGAAGCTTTCTTT. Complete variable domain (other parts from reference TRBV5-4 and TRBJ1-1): ETGVTQSPTHLIKTRGQQVTLRCSSQSGHNTVSWYQQALGQGPQFIFQYYREEENGRGNFPPRFSGLQFPNYSSELNVNALELDDSALYLCASSPGTLAGTEAFFGQGTRLTVV.

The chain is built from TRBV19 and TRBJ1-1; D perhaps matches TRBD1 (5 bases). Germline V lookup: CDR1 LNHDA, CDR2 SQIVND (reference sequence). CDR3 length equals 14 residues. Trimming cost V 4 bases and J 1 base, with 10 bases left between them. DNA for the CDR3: TGTGCCAGTAGTACGGACACCCGGAACACTGAAGCTTTCTTT. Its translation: CASSTDTRNTEAFF.

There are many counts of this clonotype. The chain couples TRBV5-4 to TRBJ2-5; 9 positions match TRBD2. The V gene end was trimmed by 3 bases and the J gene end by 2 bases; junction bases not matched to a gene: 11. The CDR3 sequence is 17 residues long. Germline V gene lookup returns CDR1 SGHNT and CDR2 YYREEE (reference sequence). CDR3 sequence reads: CASSSPLGSGGQETQYF. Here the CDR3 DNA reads TGTGCCAGCAGCTCCCCCCTGGGTAGCGGGGGACAAGAGACCCAGTACTTC. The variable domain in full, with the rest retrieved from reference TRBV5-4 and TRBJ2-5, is ETGVTQSPTHLIKTRGQQVTLRCSSQSGHNTVSWYQQALGQGPQFIFQYYREEENGRGNFPPRFSGLQFPNYSSELNVNALELDDSALYLCASSSPLGSGGQETQYFGPGTRLLVL.

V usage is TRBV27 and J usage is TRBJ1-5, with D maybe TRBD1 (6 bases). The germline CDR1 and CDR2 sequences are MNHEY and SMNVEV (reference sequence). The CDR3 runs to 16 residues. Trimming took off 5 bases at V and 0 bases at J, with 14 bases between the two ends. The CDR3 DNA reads TGTGCCAGCAGTCCCCAATGGGGGGCTAGCAATCAGCCCCAGCATTTT. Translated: CASSPQWGASNQPQHF.

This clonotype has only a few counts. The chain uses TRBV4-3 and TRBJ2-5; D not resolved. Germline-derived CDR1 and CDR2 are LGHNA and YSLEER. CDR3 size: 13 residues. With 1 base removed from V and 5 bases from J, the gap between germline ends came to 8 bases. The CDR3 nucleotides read TGCGCCAGCAGCCAAGCCTTTCGTGAGACCCAGTACTTC. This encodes CASSQAFRETQYF.

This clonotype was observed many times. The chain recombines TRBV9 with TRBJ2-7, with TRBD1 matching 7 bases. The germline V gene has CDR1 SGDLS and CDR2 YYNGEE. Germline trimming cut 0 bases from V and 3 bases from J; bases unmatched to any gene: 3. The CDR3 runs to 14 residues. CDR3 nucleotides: TGTGCCAGCAGCGTAGGGACAGGTGTCTACGAGCAGTACTTC. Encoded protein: CASSVGTGVYEQYF.

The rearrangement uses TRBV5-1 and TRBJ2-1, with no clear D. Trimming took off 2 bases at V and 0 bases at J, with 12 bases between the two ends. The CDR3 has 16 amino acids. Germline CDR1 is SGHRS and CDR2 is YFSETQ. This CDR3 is CASSFETSSSYNEQFF. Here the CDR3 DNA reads TGCGCCAGCAGCTTCGAGACTTCCAGCTCCTACAATGAGCAGTTCTTC.

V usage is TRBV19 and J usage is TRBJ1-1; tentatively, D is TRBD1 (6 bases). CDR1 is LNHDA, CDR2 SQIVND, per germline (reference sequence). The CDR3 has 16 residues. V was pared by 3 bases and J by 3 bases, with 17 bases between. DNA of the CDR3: TGTGCCAGTAGTATCCCCAGGGGACGGGCCTACACTGAAGCTTTCTTT. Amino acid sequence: CASSIPRGRAYTEAFF.

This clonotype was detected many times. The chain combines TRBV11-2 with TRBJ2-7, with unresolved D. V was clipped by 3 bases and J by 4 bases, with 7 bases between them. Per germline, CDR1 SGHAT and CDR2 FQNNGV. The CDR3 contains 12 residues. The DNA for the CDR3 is TGTGCCAGCAGCTTTTCGAGGTACGAGCAGTACTTC. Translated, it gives CASSFSRYEQYF.

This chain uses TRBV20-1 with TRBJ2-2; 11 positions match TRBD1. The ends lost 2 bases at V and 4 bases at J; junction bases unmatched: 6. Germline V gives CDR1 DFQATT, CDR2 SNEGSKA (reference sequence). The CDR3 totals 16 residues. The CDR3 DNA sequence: TGCAGTGCTAGATTGGGAGGGACAGGGGGCACCGGGGAGCTGTTTTTT. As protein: CSARLGGTGGTGELFF.

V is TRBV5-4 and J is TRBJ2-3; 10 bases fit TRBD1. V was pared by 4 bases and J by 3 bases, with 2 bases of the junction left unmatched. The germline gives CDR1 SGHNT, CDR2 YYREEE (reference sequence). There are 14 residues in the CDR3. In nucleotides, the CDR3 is TGTGCCAGCAGCAGACAGGGGGCAACAGATACGCAGTATTTT. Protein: CASSRQGATDTQYF.

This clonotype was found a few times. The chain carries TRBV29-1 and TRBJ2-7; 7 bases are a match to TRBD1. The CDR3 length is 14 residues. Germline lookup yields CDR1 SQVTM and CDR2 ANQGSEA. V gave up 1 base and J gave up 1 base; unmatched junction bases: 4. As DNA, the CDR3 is TGCAGCGTTGAAGGTACGGGACAGTCCTACGAGCAGTACTTC. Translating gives CSVEGTGQSYEQYF.

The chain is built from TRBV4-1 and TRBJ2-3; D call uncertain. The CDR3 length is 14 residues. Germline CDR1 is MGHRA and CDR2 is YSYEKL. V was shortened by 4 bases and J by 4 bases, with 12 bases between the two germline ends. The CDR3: CASSLVVLADTQYF. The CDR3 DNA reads TGCGCCAGCAGCCTAGTAGTTTTGGCAGATACGCAGTATTTT.

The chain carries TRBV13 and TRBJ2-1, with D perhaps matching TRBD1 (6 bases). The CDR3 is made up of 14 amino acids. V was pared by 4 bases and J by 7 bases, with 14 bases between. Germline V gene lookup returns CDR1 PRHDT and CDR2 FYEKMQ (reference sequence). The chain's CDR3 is CASSSRDNRNEQFF. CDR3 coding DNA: TGTGCCAGCAGCTCCCGGGACAACCGAAATGAGCAGTTCTTC.

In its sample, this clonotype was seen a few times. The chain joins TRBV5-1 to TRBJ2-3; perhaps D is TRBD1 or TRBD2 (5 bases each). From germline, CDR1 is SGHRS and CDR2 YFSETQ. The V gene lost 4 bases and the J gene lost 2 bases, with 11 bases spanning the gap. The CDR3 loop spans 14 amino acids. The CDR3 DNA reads TGCGCCAGCAGCCCGGGACCCTCCACAGATACGCAGTATTTT. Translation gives CASSPGPSTDTQYF.

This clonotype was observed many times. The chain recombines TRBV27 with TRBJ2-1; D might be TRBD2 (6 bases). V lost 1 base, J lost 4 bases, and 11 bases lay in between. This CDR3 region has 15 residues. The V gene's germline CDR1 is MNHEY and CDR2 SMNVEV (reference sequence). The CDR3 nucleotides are TGTGCCAGCAGTTTATTGAGGGGAGGTTACAATGAGCAGTTCTTC. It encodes CASSLLRGGYNEQFF.